One T cell receptor beta chain is described in this entry. 13 Jbeta primers and 60 Vbeta primers were used for the PCR. Profiling relied on immunoSEQ multiplex PCR, and the TCRdb table lists in-frame clones only, not all of them. This sample has around 200,000 clones, with under 70% found just once. This sample is drawn from a study of cytomegalovirus exposure and HLA in healthy donors. This TCR was sampled from a middle-aged man in good health and CMV-seropositive. Sample: PBMCs.

The CDR3 sequence is CAISEEGVSTEAFF. The CDR3 DNA is TGTGCCATCAGTGAGGAGGGGGTGAGCACTGAAGCTTTCTTT. The chain joins TRBV10-3 to TRBJ1-1, with D maybe TRBD1 (6 bases). The V end lost 2 bases, the J end lost 4 bases, and 11 bases lay between the germline ends. The CDR3 is 14 residues long. Germline CDR1 reads ENHRY; CDR2 reads SYGVKD.